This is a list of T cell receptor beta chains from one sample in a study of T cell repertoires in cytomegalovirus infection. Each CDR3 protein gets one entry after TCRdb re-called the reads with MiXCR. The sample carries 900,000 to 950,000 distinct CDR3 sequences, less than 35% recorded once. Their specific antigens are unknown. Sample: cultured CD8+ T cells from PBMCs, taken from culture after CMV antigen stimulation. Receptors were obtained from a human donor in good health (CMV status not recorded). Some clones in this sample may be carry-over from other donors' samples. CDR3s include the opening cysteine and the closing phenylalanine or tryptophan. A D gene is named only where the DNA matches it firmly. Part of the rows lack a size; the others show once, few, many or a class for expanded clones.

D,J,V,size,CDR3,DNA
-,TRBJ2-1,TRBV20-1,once,CSARAPGSYNEQFF,TGCAGTGCTAGGGCCCCCGGCTCCTACAATGAGCAGTTCTTC
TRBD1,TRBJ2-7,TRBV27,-,CASSLRMGTAYEQYF,TGTGCCAGCAGTCTAAGGATGGGGACAGCCTACGAGCAGTACTTC
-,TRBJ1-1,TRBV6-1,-,CASGGEVQGTRSF,TGTGCCAGCGGGGGGGAAGTTCAGGGGACTCGGAGTTTT
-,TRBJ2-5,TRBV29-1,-,CSVDGWEETQYF,TGCAGCGTTGATGGATGGGAAGAGACCCAGTACTTC
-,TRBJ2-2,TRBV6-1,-,CASSPDYFGDTGELFF,TGTGCCAGCAGTCCGGACTACTTCGGGGACACCGGGGAGCTGTTTTTT
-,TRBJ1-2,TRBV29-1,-,CSVPTHGSYGYTF,TGCAGCGTTCCGACACATGGGAGCTATGGCTACACCTTC
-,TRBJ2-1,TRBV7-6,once,CASSLQYTGGDEQFF,TGTGCCAGCAGCTTACAGTATACAGGGGGGGATGAGCAGTTCTTC
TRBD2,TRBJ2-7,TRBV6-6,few,CASSYSKGTSGGPHYEQYF,TGTGCCAGCAGTTACTCGAAGGGTACTAGCGGGGGGCCTCACTACGAGCAGTACTTC
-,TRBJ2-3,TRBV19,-,CASKRDGDTQYF,TGTGCCAGTAAGAGGGACGGGGATACGCAGTATTTT
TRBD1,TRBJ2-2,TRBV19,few,CASTRDSRGKTGELFF,TGTGCCAGTACTCGGGACAGTCGCGGCAAGACCGGGGAGCTGTTTTTT
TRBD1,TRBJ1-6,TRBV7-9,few,CASSRSIQGEDSPLHF,TGTGCCAGCAGCCGAAGCATACAGGGGGAGGATTCACCCCTCCACTTT
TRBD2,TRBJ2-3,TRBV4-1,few,CASSLSQVAGMGTDTQYF,TGCGCCAGCAGCCTCTCCCAGGTAGCGGGGATGGGGACAGATACGCAGTATTTT
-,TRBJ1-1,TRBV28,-,CASSLQGAKTEAFF,TGTGCCAGCAGTTTGCAGGGCGCGAAAACTGAAGCTTTCTTT
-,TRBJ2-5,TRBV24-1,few,CATSDPKETQYF,TGTGCCACCAGTGATCCGAAAGAGACCCAGTACTTC
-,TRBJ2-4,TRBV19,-,CASSTGLLAKNIQYF,TGTGCCAGTTCTACAGGCCTACTAGCCAAAAACATTCAGTACTTC
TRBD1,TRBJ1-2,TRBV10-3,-,CAIRAKQGAQLDGYTF,TGTGCCATCAGGGCTAAACAGGGGGCACAGTTGGATGGCTACACCTTC
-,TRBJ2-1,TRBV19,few,CASKWAETPPNEQFF,TGTGCCAGTAAGTGGGCCGAGACCCCCCCCAATGAGCAGTTCTTC
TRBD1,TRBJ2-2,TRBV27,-,CASSVTGVGELFF,TGTGCCAGCAGTGTCACAGGGGTCGGGGAGCTGTTTTTT
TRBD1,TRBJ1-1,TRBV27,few,CASEIGGFTEAFF,TGTGCCAGCGAAATAGGGGGCTTTACTGAAGCTTTCTTT
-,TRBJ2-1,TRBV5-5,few,CASSTFGGEQFF,TGTGCCAGCAGTACCTTTGGGGGTGAGCAGTTCTTC
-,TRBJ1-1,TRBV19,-,CASSIVALLNTEAFF,TGTGCCAGTAGTATAGTGGCCTTACTGAACACTGAAGCTTTCTTT
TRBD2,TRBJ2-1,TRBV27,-,CASSSRRAGGSFNEQFF,TGTGCCAGCAGTTCCCGGCGGGCGGGAGGCTCCTTCAATGAGCAGTTCTTC
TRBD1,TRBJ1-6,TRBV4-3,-,CASSQVGGTGLNSPLHF,TGCGCCAGCAGTCAAGTGGGCGGGACAGGGCTTAATTCACCCCTCCACTTT
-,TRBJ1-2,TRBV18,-,CASITGDTSRGYLNYGYTF,TGTGCCAGCATCACAGGAGACACTAGCAGGGGTTATCTTAACTATGGCTACACCTTC
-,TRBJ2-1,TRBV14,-,CASSQDWAGNNEQFF,TGTGCCAGCAGCCAAGATTGGGCGGGCAACAATGAGCAGTTCTTC
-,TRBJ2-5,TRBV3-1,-,CASSRGDQETQYF,TGTGCCAGCAGCCGGGGCGACCAAGAGACCCAGTACTTC
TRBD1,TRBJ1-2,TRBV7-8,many,CASGPDRDYGYTF,TGTGCCAGCGGCCCCGACAGGGACTATGGCTACACCTTC
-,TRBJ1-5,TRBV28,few,CASRRQASNQPQHF,TGTGCCAGCAGGCGCCAGGCGAGCAATCAGCCCCAGCATTTT
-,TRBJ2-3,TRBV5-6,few,CASRGVAVTQYF,TGTGCCAGCCGCGGGGTAGCGGTTACGCAGTATTTT
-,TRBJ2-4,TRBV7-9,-,CASSLVASENIQYF,TGTGCCAGCAGCTTAGTGGCTAGCGAAAACATTCAGTACTTC
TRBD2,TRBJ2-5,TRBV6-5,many,CASSSWTSGETQYF,TGTGCCAGCAGTTCTTGGACTAGCGGGGAGACCCAGTACTTC
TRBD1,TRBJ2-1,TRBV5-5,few,CASSFPGTGAYNEQFF,TGTGCCAGCAGCTTCCCGGGGACAGGGGCGTACAATGAGCAGTTCTTC
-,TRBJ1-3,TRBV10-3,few,CAISERQFERAFSGNTIYF,TGTGCCATCAGTGAGAGACAGTTCGAGAGAGCTTTTTCTGGAAACACCATATATTTT
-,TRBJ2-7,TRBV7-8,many,CASTTPTRGREPYEQYF,TGTGCCAGCACTACTCCAACTCGGGGCCGGGAACCTTACGAGCAGTACTTC
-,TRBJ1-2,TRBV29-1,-,CSVDQTQGILYGYTF,TGCAGCGTTGACCAGACCCAGGGGATTCTCTATGGCTACACCTTC
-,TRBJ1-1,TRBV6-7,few,CASSYSPFHRQKNTEAFF,TGTGCCAGCAGTTACTCCCCGTTTCATAGACAGAAGAACACTGAAGCTTTCTTT
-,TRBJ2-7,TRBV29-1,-,CSVEEKGSSYEQYF,TGCAGCGTTGAAGAGAAAGGGTCCTCCTACGAGCAGTACTTC
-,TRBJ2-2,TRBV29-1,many,CSVLSGSGELFF,TGCAGCGTTCTAAGCGGGTCCGGGGAGCTGTTTTTT
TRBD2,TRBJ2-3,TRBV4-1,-,CASSQEPSGAADTQYF,TGTGCCAGCAGCCAAGAGCCTAGCGGGGCTGCAGATACGCAGTATTTT
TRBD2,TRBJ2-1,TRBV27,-,CASSLSTGGPRNEQFF,TGTGCCAGCAGTTTATCGACGGGGGGGCCGAGGAATGAGCAGTTCTTC
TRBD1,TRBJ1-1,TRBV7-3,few,CASSPGGRDTEAFF,TGTGCCAGCAGCCCAGGGGGGCGGGACACTGAAGCTTTCTTT
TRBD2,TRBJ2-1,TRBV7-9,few,CASRDLAGGSVQQFF,TGTGCCAGCAGGGACCTAGCGGGGGGTTCGGTACAGCAGTTCTTC
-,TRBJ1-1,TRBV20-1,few,CSARDAKGGVNTEAFF,TGCAGTGCTAGAGATGCTAAGGGGGGAGTAAACACTGAAGCTTTCTTT
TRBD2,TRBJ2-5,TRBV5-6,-,CASSSGLAAAGYF,TGTGCCAGCAGCTCGGGACTAGCGGCGGCGGGGTACTTC
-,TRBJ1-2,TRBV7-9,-,CASSLRGGVNYGYTF,TGTGCCAGCAGCTTAAGGGGCGGCGTTAACTATGGCTACACCTTC
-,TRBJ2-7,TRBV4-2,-,CASSQETGFTYEQYF,TGTGCCAGCAGCCAGGAGACAGGTTTTACCTACGAGCAGTACTTC
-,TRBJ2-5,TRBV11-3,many,CASSSYQPENQETQYF,TGTGCCAGCAGCTCCTACCAACCAGAGAACCAAGAGACCCAGTACTTC
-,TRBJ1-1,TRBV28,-,CASSSTEDDTEAFF,TGTGCCAGCAGTTCGACAGAGGATGACACTGAAGCTTTCTTT
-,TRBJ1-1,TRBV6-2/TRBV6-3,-,CASSYDDIRWTEAFF,TGTGCCAGCAGTTACGACGATATTCGGTGGACTGAAGCTTTCTTT
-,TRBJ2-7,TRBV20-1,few,CSAPYRWGTGYEQYF,TGCAGTGCCCCGTACCGGTGGGGTACCGGCTACGAGCAGTACTTC
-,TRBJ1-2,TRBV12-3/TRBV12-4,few,CASYSGGYTF,TGTGCCAGCTATTCGGGGGGCTACACCTTC
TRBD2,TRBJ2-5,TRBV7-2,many,CASSPEGGEETQYF,TGTGCCAGCAGCCCCGAGGGAGGGGAAGAGACCCAGTACTTC
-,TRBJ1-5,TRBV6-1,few,CASSPGRRDQPQHF,TGTGCCAGCAGTCCGGGCCGGAGAGATCAGCCCCAGCATTTT
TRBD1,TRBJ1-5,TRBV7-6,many,CASSRGQGNQPQHF,TGTGCCAGCAGCCGCGGACAGGGCAATCAGCCCCAGCATTTT
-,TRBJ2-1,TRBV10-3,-,CAISESGGGPYNEQFF,TGTGCCATCAGTGAGTCAGGGGGGGGCCCTTACAATGAGCAGTTCTTC
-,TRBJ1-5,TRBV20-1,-,CSAREGRAIGPQHF,TGCAGTGCTAGAGAGGGCAGGGCCATTGGGCCCCAGCATTTT
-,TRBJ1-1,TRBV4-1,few,CASSQGIGQLNTEAFF,TGCGCCAGCAGCCAAGGCATCGGACAGTTGAACACTGAAGCTTTCTTT